This T cell receptor (beta chain) was sequenced for a study of T cells after yellow fever vaccination. General study points: A weaker but faster secondary response was observed, peaking on day 5 versus 15. Just a small share of clonotypes turned up in the CD4 compartment as well as the CD8 compartment.

CDR3 length equals 17 residues. CDR1 is KGHDR and CDR2 is SFDVKD in the germline V gene. Losses at the gene ends were 5 bases for V and 0 bases for J; bases not matched to a gene: 10. From the 5' RACE reads, TCRdb called clonotypes with MiXCR, one entry per CDR3 protein. The data contain fewer than 400,000 distinct CDR3 sequences, 6.2% of them seen just once; the ten biggest clones take up 14% to 15%. With regard to this clonotype: No antigen is known for it.

The sequenced sample was PBMCs, obtained 5 days after the yellow fever booster vaccination. The rearrangement links TRBV24-1 to TRBJ2-3; 7 bases agree with TRBD1. The origin of this receptor is a man under 40 who received the YFV17D yellow fever vaccine. CDR3: CATSGTDPGQSTDTQYF. CDR3 in DNA: TGTGCCACCAGTGGCACTGACCCGGGACAGAGCACAGATACGCAGTATTTT.